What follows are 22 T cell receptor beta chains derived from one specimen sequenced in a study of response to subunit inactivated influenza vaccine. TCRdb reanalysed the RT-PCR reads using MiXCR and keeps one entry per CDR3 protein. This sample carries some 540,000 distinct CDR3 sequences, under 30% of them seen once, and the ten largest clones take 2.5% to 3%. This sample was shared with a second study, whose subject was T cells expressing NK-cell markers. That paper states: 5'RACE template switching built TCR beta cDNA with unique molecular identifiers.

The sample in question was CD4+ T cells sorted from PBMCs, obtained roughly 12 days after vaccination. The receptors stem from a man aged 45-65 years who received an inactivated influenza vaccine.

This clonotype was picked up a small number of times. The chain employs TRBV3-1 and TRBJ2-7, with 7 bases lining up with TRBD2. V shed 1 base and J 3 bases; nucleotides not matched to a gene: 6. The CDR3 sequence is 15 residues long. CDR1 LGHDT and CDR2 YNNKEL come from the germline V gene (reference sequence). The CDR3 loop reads CASSQVLAPSYEQYF. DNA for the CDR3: TGTGCCAGCAGCCAAGTACTAGCGCCAAGCTACGAGCAGTACTTC.

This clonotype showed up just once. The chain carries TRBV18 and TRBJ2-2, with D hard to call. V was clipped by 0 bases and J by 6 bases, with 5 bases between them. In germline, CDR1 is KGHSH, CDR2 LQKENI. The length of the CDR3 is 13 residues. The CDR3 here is CASSPPLSGELFF. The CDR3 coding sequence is TGTGCCAGCTCACCACCGCTCTCCGGGGAGCTGTTTTTT.

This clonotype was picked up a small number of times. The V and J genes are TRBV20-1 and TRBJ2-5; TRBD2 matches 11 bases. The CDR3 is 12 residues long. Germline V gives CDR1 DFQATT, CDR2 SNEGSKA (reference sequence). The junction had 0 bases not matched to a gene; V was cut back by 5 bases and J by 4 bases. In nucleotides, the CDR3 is TGCAGTGCTGGGACTAGCGGAGAGACCCAGTACTTC. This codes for CSAGTSGETQYF.

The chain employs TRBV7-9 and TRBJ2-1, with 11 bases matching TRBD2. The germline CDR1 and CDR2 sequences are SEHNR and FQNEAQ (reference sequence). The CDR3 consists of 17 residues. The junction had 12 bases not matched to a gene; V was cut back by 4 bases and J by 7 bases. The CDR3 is CASSSRPLAGGGNEQFF. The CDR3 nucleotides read TGTGCCAGCAGCTCGCGACCATTAGCGGGAGGGGGAAATGAGCAGTTCTTC.

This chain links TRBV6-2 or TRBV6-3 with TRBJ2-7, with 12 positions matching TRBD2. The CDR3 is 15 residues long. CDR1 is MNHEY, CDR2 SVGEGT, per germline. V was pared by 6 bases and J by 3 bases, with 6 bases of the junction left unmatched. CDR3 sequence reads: CASSKMGLAGYEQYF. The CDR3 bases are TGTGCCAGCAGCAAAATGGGACTAGCGGGCTACGAGCAGTACTTC.

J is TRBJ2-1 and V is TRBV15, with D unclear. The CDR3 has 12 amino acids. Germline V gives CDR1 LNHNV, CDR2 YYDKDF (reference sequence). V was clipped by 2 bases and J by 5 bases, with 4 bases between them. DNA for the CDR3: TGTGCCACCAGCAGAAGAAACAATGAGCAGTTCTTC. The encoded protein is CATSRRNNEQFF.

CDR3 loop: CSASFGGTAGNTIYF. CDR3 nucleotide sequence: TGCAGTGCTAGTTTCGGGGGGACGGCTGGAAACACCATATATTTT. The chain has TRBV20-1 and TRBJ1-3; a possible D gene is TRBD1 (5 bases). The V gene's germline CDR1 is DFQATT and CDR2 SNEGSKA (reference sequence). V was cut by 3 bases and J by 2 bases, with 14 bases left in between. This CDR3 has 15 residues.

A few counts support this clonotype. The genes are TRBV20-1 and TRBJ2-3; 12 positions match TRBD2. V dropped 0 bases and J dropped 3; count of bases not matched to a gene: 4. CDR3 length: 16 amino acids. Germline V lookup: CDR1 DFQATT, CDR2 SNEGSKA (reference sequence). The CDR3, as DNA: TGCAGTGCTAGAGATCTAGCGGGAGGGTTGACAGATACGCAGTATTTT. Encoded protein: CSARDLAGGLTDTQYF.

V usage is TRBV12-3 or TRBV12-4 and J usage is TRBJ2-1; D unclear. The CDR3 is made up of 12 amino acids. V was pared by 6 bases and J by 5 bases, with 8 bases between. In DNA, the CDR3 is TGTGCCAGCAGGACATTTGACAATGAGCAGTTCTTC. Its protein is CASRTFDNEQFF.

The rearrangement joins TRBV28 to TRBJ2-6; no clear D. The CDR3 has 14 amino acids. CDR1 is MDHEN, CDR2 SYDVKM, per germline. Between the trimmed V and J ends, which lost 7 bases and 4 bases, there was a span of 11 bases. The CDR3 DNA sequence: TGTGCCAGCACAACAATGCAAGGGGCCAACGTCCTGACTTTC. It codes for CASTTMQGANVLTF.

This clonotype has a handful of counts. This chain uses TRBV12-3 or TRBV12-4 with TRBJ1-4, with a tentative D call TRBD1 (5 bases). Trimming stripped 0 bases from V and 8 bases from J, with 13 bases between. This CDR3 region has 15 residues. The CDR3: CASSLAGQGGEKLFF. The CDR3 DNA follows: TGTGCCAGCAGTTTAGCGGGCCAGGGCGGGGAAAAACTGTTTTTT.

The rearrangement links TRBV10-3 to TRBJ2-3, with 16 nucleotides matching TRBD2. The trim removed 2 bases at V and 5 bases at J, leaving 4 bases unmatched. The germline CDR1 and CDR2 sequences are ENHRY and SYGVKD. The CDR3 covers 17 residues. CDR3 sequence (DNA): TGTGCCATCAGTGAGCCGGGACTAGCGGGGGGGAGAGATACGCAGTATTTT. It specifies CAISEPGLAGGRDTQYF.

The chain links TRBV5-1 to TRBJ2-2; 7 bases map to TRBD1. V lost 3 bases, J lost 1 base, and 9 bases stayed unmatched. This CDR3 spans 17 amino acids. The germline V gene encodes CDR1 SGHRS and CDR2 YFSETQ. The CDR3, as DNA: TGCGCCAGCAGCTCTAACAGGGGTTGGATGAACACCGGGGAGCTGTTTTTT. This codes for CASSSNRGWMNTGELFF.

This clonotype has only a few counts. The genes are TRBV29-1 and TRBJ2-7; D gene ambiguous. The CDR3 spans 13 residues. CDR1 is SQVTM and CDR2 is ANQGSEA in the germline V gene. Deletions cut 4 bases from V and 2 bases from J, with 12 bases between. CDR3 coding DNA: TGCAGCGTTGCGAGACGGGCCGCCTACGAGCAGTACTTC. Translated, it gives CSVARRAAYEQYF.

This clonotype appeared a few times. CDR3 bases: TGCGCCAGCAGCCCGGTAGACGTCTCCTACGAGCAGTACTTC. Amino acid sequence: CASSPVDVSYEQYF. This chain joins TRBV5-1 and TRBJ2-7, with D hard to call. The CDR3 sequence is 14 residues long. The germline V gene has CDR1 SGHRS and CDR2 YFSETQ. Trimming removed 4 bases from V and 0 bases from J, with 11 bases in between.

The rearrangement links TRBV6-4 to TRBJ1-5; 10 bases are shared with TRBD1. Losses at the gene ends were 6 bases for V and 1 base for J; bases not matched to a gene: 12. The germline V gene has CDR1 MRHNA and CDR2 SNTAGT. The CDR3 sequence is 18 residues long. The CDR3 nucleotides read TGTGCCAGCAGCTACCGGGACAGGGGACCAGGGAGCAATCAGCCCCAGCATTTT. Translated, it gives CASSYRDRGPGSNQPQHF.

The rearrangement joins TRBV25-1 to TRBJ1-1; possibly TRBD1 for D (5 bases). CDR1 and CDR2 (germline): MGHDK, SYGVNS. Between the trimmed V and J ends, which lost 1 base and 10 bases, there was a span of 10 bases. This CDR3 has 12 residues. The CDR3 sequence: CASSEFGGGAFF. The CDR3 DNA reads TGTGCCAGCAGTGAATTTGGGGGAGGAGCTTTCTTT.

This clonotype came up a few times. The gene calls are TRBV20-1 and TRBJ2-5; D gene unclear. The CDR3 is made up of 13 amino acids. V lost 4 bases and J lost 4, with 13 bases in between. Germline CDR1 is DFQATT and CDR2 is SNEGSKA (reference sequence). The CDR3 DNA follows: TGCAGTGCTATAGAAACCATAGGAGAGACCCAGTACTTC. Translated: CSAIETIGETQYF.

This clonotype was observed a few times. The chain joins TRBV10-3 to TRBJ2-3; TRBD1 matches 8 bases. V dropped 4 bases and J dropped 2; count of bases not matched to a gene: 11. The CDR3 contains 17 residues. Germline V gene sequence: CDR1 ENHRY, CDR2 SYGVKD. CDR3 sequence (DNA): TGTGCCATCAGTGCACCTTCAGGGGGCATGGACACAGATACGCAGTATTTT. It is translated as CAISAPSGGMDTDTQYF.

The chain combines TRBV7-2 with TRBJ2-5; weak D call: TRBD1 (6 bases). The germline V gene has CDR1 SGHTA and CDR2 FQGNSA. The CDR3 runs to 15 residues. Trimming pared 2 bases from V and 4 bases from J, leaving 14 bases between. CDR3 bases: TGTGCCAGCAGCTTATCGCTTGTCAGGGGAGAGACCCAGTACTTC. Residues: CASSLSLVRGETQYF.

The CDR3 coding sequence is TGCGCCAGCAGCCTACTTCTTGGGGGGGGGCCAAATGAGCAGTTCTTC. Translated: CASSLLLGGGPNEQFF. The chain has TRBV5-1 and TRBJ2-1; D possibly corresponds to TRBD2 (7 bases). The CDR3 covers 16 residues. Trimming stripped 4 bases from V and 7 bases from J, with 21 bases between. Germline CDR1 is SGHRS and CDR2 is YFSETQ.

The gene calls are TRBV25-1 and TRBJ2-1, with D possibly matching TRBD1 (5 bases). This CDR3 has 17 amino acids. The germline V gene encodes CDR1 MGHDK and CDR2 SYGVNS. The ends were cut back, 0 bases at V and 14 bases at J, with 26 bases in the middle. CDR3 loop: CASSEYRTGSPWWVEFF. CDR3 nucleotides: TGTGCCAGCAGTGAATACCGAACAGGCTCCCCATGGTGGGTGGAGTTCTTC.